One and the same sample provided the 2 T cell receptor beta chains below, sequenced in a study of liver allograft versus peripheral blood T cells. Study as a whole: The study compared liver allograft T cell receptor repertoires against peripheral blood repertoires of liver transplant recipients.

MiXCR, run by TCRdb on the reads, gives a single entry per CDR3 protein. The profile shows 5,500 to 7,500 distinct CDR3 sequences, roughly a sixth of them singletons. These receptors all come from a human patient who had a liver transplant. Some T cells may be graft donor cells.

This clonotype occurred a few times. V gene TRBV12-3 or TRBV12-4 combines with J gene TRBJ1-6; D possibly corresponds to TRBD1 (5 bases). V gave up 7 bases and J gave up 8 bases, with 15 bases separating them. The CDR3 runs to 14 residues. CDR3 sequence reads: CASTHRQWDSPLHF. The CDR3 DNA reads TGTGCCAGCACCCACAGACAGTGGGATTCACCCCTCCACTTT.

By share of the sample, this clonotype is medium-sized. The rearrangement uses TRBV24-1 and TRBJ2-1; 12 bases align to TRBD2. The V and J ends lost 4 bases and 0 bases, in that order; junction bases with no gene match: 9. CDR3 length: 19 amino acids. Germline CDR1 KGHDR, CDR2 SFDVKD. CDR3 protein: CATSEAGLAGSGSYNEQFF. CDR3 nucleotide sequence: TGTGCCACCAGTGAAGCTGGACTAGCGGGATCGGGCTCCTACAATGAGCAGTTCTTC.